This T cell receptor beta chain was sequenced for a study of blood T cell repertoires in COVID-19 (dated by TCRdb to the early 2020s). A note on the overall study: Samples from collaborators originated in the United States, Italy and Spain and spanned both the acute and convalescent phases of COVID-19. The material from the prospective study consisted of cDNA or gDNA derived from T cells, B-cell-depleted T cells, or PBMCs. Subjects who had been exposed to COVID-19, were actively infected with it, or had recovered from it provided the deeply sampled blood TCRbeta repertoires that made up the dataset. A freely available public database, intended as a resource for researchers studying the immune response to SARS-CoV-2, is where the repertoires were released. Samples were obtained from the ongoing ImmuneRACE study (first 160 participants) and from about 1,300 subjects provided by 6 global collaborators. The sample metadata nearly always contained a de-identified subject ID, COVID-19 status, age in years and sex. Where available, HLA class I and class II types were obtained from metadata supplied by the sample provider rather than from assay-based typing.

The immunoSEQ Assay, a bias-controlled multiplex PCR, was used to amplify TCRbeta CDR3 regions from genomic DNA. In the source study's methods: Nucleated cell counts per sample were estimated from amplification of reference gene primers within the assay. Sequence reads were collapsed and filtered to measure the absolute abundance of every unique TCRbeta CDR3 rearrangement. Productive Simpson clonality was computed per sample as the square root of Simpson's diversity index over productive rearrangements. TCRdb mirrors the immuneACCESS table, restricted to in-frame sequences. Some clones are absent from its copies; in checked studies, under half trace to an unresolved V gene, and the reason for the others is unknown. The DNA gave D and trimming, while V, J and clone size come from that table. Recorded for this sample are around 120,000 clones; about 90% of them occurred a single time. The ten largest account for 7.7% of the sample.

General conclusions and limits of the study: The quantity of clinical and demographic metadata differed by source and by participant and was supplied without curation.

The CDR3 runs 13 residues from the cysteine to the phenylalanine. The DNA shown is the 39-base CDR3, in frame from base 1. In the germline V gene, CDR1 corresponds to SGHTA and CDR2 to FQGTGA. V drops 5 bases and J drops 8 bases, leaving 15 bases in between. The collaborating institutions used their own protocols to collect whole blood in K2EDTA tubes. For TCRbeta analysis, collaborator samples were shipped as frozen whole blood, as isolated PBMCs, or as DNA extracted from either sample type. To note about this clone: It has no known antigen specificity. No base-level quality is on record; no much larger clone is a single base apart.

The TCR was taken from a human donor in a cohort sampled during active COVID-19. The receptor chain draws on TRBV7-3 and TRBJ1-2; D gene: possibly TRBD1, on 5 matching bases. Sequenced sample: peripheral blood. The CDR3 region: CASSPRGSQGYTF. The nucleotide sequence reads TGTGCCAGCAGCCCGCGGGGGTCTCAGGGCTACACCTTC.